Listed below are T cell receptor beta chains from one sample, sequenced in a study of shared clonotypes between healthy human individuals. Clones were read by immunoSEQ multiplex PCR, and TCRdb kept only the in-frame ones, dropping some. The table records approximately 110,000 clones, less than 75% of them present only once. Sequencing input: memory CD8+ T cells sorted from blood. These receptors were taken from a woman aged 25 to 39 in good health. The CDR3 runs from the conserved cysteine through the conserved F or W. A D gene is named only where the DNA matches it firmly. Clone size is shown for a subset of rows, as once, few, many or a class of expanded clone.

clone_size cdr3_length j_call d_call v_call cdr3_aa cdr3_nt
. 13 TRBJ2-3 . TRBV25-1 CASSEYRVDTQYF TGTGCCAGCAGTGAATACAGAGTAGATACGCAGTATTTT
. 15 TRBJ2-2 TRBD2 TRBV29-1 CSVDTGLRGPGELFF TGCAGCGTTGATACGGGACTAAGAGGACCCGGGGAGCTGTTTTTT
. 16 TRBJ2-3 TRBD2 TRBV11-3 CASSLGTSDRTDTQYF TGTGCCAGCAGCCTAGGGACTAGCGACCGCACAGATACGCAGTATTTT
. 14 TRBJ2-5 . TRBV19 CASSFRGLAETQYF TGTGCCAGTAGTTTTCGGGGGCTGGCAGAGACCCAGTACTTC
once 14 TRBJ1-2 . TRBV4-2 CASSQVLENYGYTF TGTGCCAGCAGCCAAGTTTTGGAAAACTATGGCTACACCTTC
. 16 TRBJ2-3 TRBD2 TRBV7-8 CASSPRVSGNTDTQYF TGTGCCAGCAGCCCCCGGGTGAGCGGGAACACAGATACGCAGTATTTT
. 12 TRBJ2-2 . TRBV4-1 CASSQRTGELFF TGCGCCAGCAGCCAAAGAACCGGGGAGCTGTTTTTT
few 14 TRBJ2-2 . TRBV28 CASRRDTNTGELFF TGTGCCAGCAGGCGGGACACAAATACCGGGGAGCTGTTTTTT
. 12 TRBJ2-4 . TRBV4-2 CASSQDSHIQYF TGTGCCAGCAGCCAAGACAGTCACATTCAGTACTTC
once 12 TRBJ2-1 . TRBV6-4 CARSDSYNEQFF TGTGCCAGGTCAGACAGCTACAATGAGCAGTTCTTC
. 17 TRBJ2-3 . TRBV21-1 CASSNVTGSFSTDTQYF TGTGCCAGCAGCAATGTTACCGGGAGCTTTAGCACAGATACGCAGTATTTT
. 16 TRBJ2-5 TRBD2 TRBV5-1 CASSLGPGAGEETQYF TGCGCCAGCAGCTTGGGTCCCGGAGCGGGAGAAGAGACCCAGTACTTC
once 15 TRBJ1-1 TRBD1 TRBV29-1 CSFTLGPDRATEAFF TGCAGCTTCACCTTGGGCCCCGACAGGGCCACTGAAGCTTTCTTT
many 15 TRBJ2-4 . TRBV7-2 CASSQGTLAKNIQYF TGTGCCAGCAGCCAGGGGACGTTAGCCAAAAACATTCAGTACTTC
many 13 TRBJ1-1 . TRBV11-2 CASSLGTETEAFF TGTGCCAGCAGCTTAGGGACGGAGACCGAAGCTTTCTTT
many 14 TRBJ2-7 TRBD1 TRBV6-1 CASSDETGVNEQYF TGTGCCAGCAGTGATGAGACAGGGGTTAACGAGCAGTACTTC
. 16 TRBJ1-2 . TRBV5-1 CASSLGVRGTNYGYTF TGCGCCAGCAGCTTGGGGGTTCGGGGAACTAACTATGGCTACACCTTC
. 16 TRBJ2-7 TRBD1 TRBV15 CATSRPKGQGPHEQYF TGTGCCACCAGCAGACCCAAAGGACAGGGGCCTCACGAGCAGTACTTC
many 12 TRBJ2-2 . TRBV28 CASSLSTGELFF TGTGCCAGCAGTTTATCCACCGGGGAGCTGTTTTTT
. 14 TRBJ1-4 . TRBV6-5 CASSRLSGGEKLFF TGTGCCAGCAGTCGACTTTCAGGCGGTGAAAAACTGTTTTTT
once 14 TRBJ1-3 TRBD1 TRBV14 CASSYGTAGNTIYF TGTGCCAGCAGCTATGGGACAGCCGGAAACACCATATATTTT
. 15 TRBJ2-1 TRBD1 TRBV2 CASSEVWTGVSEQFF TGTGCCAGCAGTGAAGTATGGACAGGGGTGAGTGAGCAGTTCTTC
once 16 TRBJ1-3 TRBD1 TRBV12-5 CASGLARDRVGNTIYF TGTGCTAGTGGTTTGGCCCGGGACAGGGTAGGAAACACCATATATTTT
. 14 TRBJ1-2 TRBD1 TRBV11-2 CASSSNTGDYGYTF TGTGCCAGCAGCTCAAATACAGGGGACTATGGCTACACCTTC
once 13 TRBJ2-1 . TRBV29-1 CSVQTWERNEQFF TGCAGCGTCCAGACCTGGGAGCGGAATGAGCAGTTCTTC
. 15 TRBJ2-5 . TRBV9 CASSVGFNLGETQYF TGTGCCAGCAGCGTAGGGTTCAACCTGGGGGAGACCCAGTACTTC
few 13 TRBJ2-7 . TRBV28 CASSSGLIYEQYF TGTGCCAGCAGTTCTGGACTAATCTACGAGCAGTACTTC
. 13 TRBJ1-3 . TRBV15 CATSRTPSNTIYF TGTGCCACCAGCAGGACACCCAGTAACACCATATATTTT
. 12 TRBJ2-7 TRBD1 TRBV11-2 CASSRGGEEQYF TGTGCCAGCAGTAGAGGGGGCGAGGAGCAGTACTTC
. 13 TRBJ2-3 . TRBV5-7 CASSLAGADTQYF TGTGCCAGCAGCTTGGCGGGAGCAGATACGCAGTATTTT
once 16 TRBJ2-7 TRBD1 TRBV13 CASSFFRDRGTYEQYF TGTGCCAGCAGCTTCTTCCGGGACAGGGGCACCTACGAGCAGTACTTC
many 13 TRBJ1-1 . TRBV19 CASSISLGAEAFF TGTGCCAGTAGTATAAGTCTGGGGGCTGAAGCTTTCTTT
. 16 TRBJ2-3 TRBD1 TRBV25-1 CASSGPQGLGTDTQYF TGTGCCAGCAGTGGACCACAGGGGCTGGGCACAGATACGCAGTATTTT
. 15 TRBJ2-1 TRBD2 TRBV4-1 CASSQGLAFGNEQFF TGCGCCAGCAGCCAGGGACTAGCGTTCGGAAATGAGCAGTTCTTC
. 15 TRBJ1-1 . TRBV6-6 CASTEGHLIDTEAFF TGTGCCAGCACCGAAGGACATCTGATCGACACTGAAGCTTTCTTT
. 11 TRBJ2-1 . TRBV20-1 CSARVKREQFF TGCAGTGCCCGGGTTAAACGTGAGCAGTTCTTC
few 15 TRBJ2-3 . TRBV6-6 CASSRYGAPLNTQYF TGTGCCAGCAGCCGATACGGGGCTCCCCTGAATACGCAGTATTTT
. 15 TRBJ2-3 . TRBV27 CASIARTTSTDTQYF TGTGCCAGCATAGCCAGGACGACTAGCACAGATACGCAGTATTTT
. 15 TRBJ2-3 TRBD2 TRBV6-4 CASRISSGSSDTQYF TGTGCCAGCAGAATTTCTAGCGGGAGCTCGGATACGCAGTATTTT
. 12 TRBJ1-1 TRBD1 TRBV6-6 CASSLPGTDFFF TGTGCCAGCAGTCTCCCAGGGACAGACTTTTTCTTT
. 16 TRBJ2-7 . TRBV7-2 CASSLVSGRQTYEQYF TGTGCCAGCAGCTTAGTTTCAGGGCGCCAAACCTACGAGCAGTACTTC
many 15 TRBJ2-1 . TRBV9 CASSVGNNYYNEQFF TGTGCCAGCAGCGTAGGTAATAACTACTACAATGAGCAGTTCTTC
. 15 TRBJ1-4 . TRBV28 CASRSRGATNEKLFF TGTGCCAGCAGATCCCGCGGGGCAACTAATGAAAAACTGTTTTTT
. 14 TRBJ2-7 . TRBV27 CASSLAGTHSEQYF TGTGCCAGCAGTTTAGCAGGTACCCACTCCGAGCAGTACTTC
few 15 TRBJ1-4 . TRBV9 CASSPRDNINEKLFF TGTGCCAGCAGCCCCCGGGACAACATTAATGAAAAACTGTTTTTT
. 14 TRBJ2-2 . TRBV6-1 CAIRFGGNTGELFF TGTGCCATACGATTCGGGGGGAACACCGGGGAGCTGTTTTTT
. 16 TRBJ2-7 TRBD1 TRBV11-2 CASSVDSGTGLSEQYF TGTGCCAGCAGCGTTGATTCCGGGACAGGGTTGAGCGAGCAGTACTTC
few 15 TRBJ2-7 TRBD1 TRBV11-2 CASSQVGTGAYEQYF TGTGCCAGCAGCCAAGTCGGGACAGGGGCCTACGAGCAGTACTTC
. 13 TRBJ2-7 . TRBV19 CASSIKGPYEQYF TGTGCCAGTAGTATAAAGGGTCCCTACGAGCAGTACTTC
. 13 TRBJ1-1 . TRBV19 CASSPHLRTEAFF TGTGCCAGTAGTCCCCACCTACGGACTGAAGCTTTCTTT
. 12 TRBJ1-4 . TRBV28 CASSPEGEKLFF TGTGCCAGCAGTCCCGAGGGGGAAAAACTGTTTTTT
many 15 TRBJ2-2 . TRBV4-2 CASSQAGVDTGELFF TGTGCCAGCAGCCAAGCGGGAGTGGACACCGGGGAGCTGTTTTTT
. 14 TRBJ2-1 . TRBV19 CASSLWTNYNEQFF TGTGCCAGTAGTTTATGGACTAACTACAATGAGCAGTTCTTC
. 13 TRBJ1-1 . TRBV7-9 CASSFNPTTEAFF TGTGCCAGCAGCTTTAACCCGACCACTGAAGCTTTCTTT
. 15 TRBJ2-3 . TRBV4-1 CASSRDSHPTDTQYF TGCGCCAGCAGCCGAGACTCTCACCCCACAGATACGCAGTATTTT